This record covers a single T cell receptor (beta chain). The antigen is unknown. Reverse transcription of roughly 0.45 to 1 ug RNA was performed with random hexamers. TCR beta CDR3 was amplified by immunoSEQ covering 54 Vbeta and 13 Jbeta. MiXCR, applied by TCRdb to the immunoSEQ multiplex PCR reads, yields one record per CDR3 protein. The table shows about 90,000 distinct CDR3 sequences, with 95% to 96% occurring only once. Negative isolation yielded CD4+ and CD8+ T cells, and FACS enriched TEMRA cells. The record originates from a study of CD8 T cells in Susac syndrome. Findings and caveats of the study: Maximal CD8+ clonal expansion in Susac was observed within TEMRA cells and among active patients.

The receptor was isolated from a human donor with Susac syndrome. Sequencing used CD8+ T cells from PBMCs.

The CDR3 DNA follows: TGTGCCTGGAGTGTGGGCCGGCAGGGGCATAACTATGGCTACACCTTC. Protein sequence: CAWSVGRQGHNYGYTF. This sequence joins TRBV30 and TRBJ1-2, with a possible D match to TRBD1 (6 bases). Germline CDR1 reads GTSNPN; CDR2 reads SVGIG (reference sequence). The CDR3 has 16 residues. Trimming took off 0 bases at V and 1 base at J, with 15 bases between the two ends.